The clone carrying this T cell receptor beta chain was detected a few times. The antigen is not known. The sample originates from a study of T cell responses to AZD1222 COVID-19 vaccine. Notes on the study in general: Per reports, nearly half of all spike-specific TCRs target regions that are unmutated in variants. Spike-specific TCR repertoires showed rising breadth and depth after two AZD1222 doses.

The assay was immunoSEQ multiplex PCR, and TCRdb's table has in-frame clones only and misses some. Counted here are roughly 150,000 clones, 91% occurring once; the ten biggest clones make up approximately 1.5%. The clonotype originates from an adult in good health. This sample comprised peripheral blood, obtained on day 0 of AZD1222 vaccination.

The CDR3 protein is CACSLQGLRGQYF. CDR3 bases: TGTGCCTGCTCCCTCCAGGGTCTTCGGGGGCAGTACTTC. This rearrangement joins TRBV30 to TRBJ2-7, with D perhaps matching TRBD1 or TRBD2 (5 bases each). With 6 bases removed from V and 9 bases from J, the gap between germline ends came to 21 bases. Germline CDR1 reads GTSNPN; CDR2 reads SVGIG (reference sequence). This CDR3 contains 13 residues.